These 2 T cell receptor beta chains originate from one sample sequenced in a study of cytomegalovirus exposure and HLA in healthy donors. The PCR was carried out with 60 Vbeta primers and 13 Jbeta primers. The protocol was immunoSEQ multiplex PCR, while the TCRdb copy is restricted to in-frame clones and leaves out a portion. The sample has 150,000 to 190,000 clones, about 75% seen once. The sequenced material came from PBMCs. The receptors come from a man in his late teens or twenties in good health and CMV-seronegative.

The count of this clone is one. The rearrangement joins TRBV2 to TRBJ2-1, with 14 bases matching TRBD2. Trimming removed 6 bases from V and 2 bases from J; junction bases left unmatched: 3. The CDR3 runs to 16 residues. Germline loops: CDR1 SNHLY, CDR2 FYNNEI. The CDR3: CASRGLAGDPYNEQFF. CDR3 sequence (DNA): TGTGCCAGCAGGGGACTAGCGGGAGACCCCTACAATGAGCAGTTCTTC.

The CDR3 bases are TGTGCCAGCAGCTTAGGTAGCGGGGGCTCCTACAATGAGCAGTTCTTC. It is translated as CASSLGSGGSYNEQFF. This chain links TRBV7-6 with TRBJ2-1; 9 bases are a match to TRBD2. With 1 base clipped from V and 0 bases from J, the junction kept 1 base outside the gene matches. Germline CDR1 and CDR2: SGHVS and FNYEAQ. The CDR3 consists of 16 residues.